This TCR delta chain emerged from a study of γδ T cells in repeated Plasmodium falciparum infection. At the level of the study: The natural-infection arm compared Malian children under seasonal malaria with matched Australian children. Broader study findings: Vdelta2-negative gammadelta repertoires appeared less diverse and less shared in Malian than Australian children.

J gave up 0 bases and V 2 bases, and 11 bases lay outside the gene matches. The germline V gene has CDR1 GEAIGNYY and CDR2 EKD. This CDR3 spans 17 amino acids. Sequencing covered both gamma and delta TCR chains per sample. TCRdb used CATT to re-call clones from the multiplex PCR reads. The data contain about 57,000 delta-chain clones, roughly 1.8% of them singletons. This clone was recorded at least ten times. Its target is not known. This DNA's translation and the protein TCRdb lists, from a much larger clone, do not match at residue 11, likely due to a read error; the protein shown is translated from the DNA. Bulk repertoires came from Vgamma9/Vdelta2+ or Vdelta2-negative gammadelta T cells flow-sorted from PBMC.

The sequenced sample was gamma-delta T cells from blood. J is TRDJ1 and V is TRDV2; 7 bases are a match to TRDD3. The receptor comes from a pool of human donors (malaria-infected and uninfected, not separated). CDR3 in DNA: TGTGCCTGTGACAACCGCCTACTGGGGTTTGACACCGATAAACTCATCTTT. This gives the protein CACDNRLLGFDTDKLIF.